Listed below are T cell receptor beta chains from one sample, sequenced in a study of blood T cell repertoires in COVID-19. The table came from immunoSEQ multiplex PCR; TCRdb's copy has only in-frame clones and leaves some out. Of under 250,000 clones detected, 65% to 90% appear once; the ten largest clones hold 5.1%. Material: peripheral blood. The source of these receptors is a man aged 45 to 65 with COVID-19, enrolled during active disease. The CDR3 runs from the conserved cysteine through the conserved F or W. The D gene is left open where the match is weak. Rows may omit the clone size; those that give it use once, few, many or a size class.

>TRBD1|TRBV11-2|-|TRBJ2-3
CASSLGDRTSTDTQYF
TGTGCCAGCAGCTTAGGGGACAGGACTAGCACAGATACGCAGTATTTT
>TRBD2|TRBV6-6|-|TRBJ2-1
CASSYLGTSGYNEQFF
TGTGCCAGCAGTTACCTCGGAACTAGCGGCTACAATGAGCAGTTCTTC
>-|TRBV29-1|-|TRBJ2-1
CSVEGTAGSYNEQFF
TGCAGCGTTGAAGGGACAGCCGGGTCCTACAATGAGCAGTTCTTC
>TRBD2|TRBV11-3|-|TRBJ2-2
CASSSQRGWNTGELFF
TGTGCCAGCAGCTCGCAGCGGGGGTGGAACACCGGGGAGCTGTTTTTT
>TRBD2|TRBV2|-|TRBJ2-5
CASREGLAGQETQYF
TGTGCCAGCAGAGAGGGACTAGCGGGGCAAGAGACCCAGTACTTC
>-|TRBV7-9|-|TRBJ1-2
CASSLRDSNNYGYTF
TGTGCCAGCAGCTTACGAGACAGCAATAACTATGGCTACACCTTC
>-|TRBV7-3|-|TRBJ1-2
CASSLNPGGGYTF
TGTGCCAGCAGCTTAAATCCGGGTGGTGGCTACACCTTC
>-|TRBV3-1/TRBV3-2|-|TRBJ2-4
CASSQGGRAKNIQYF
TGTGCCAGCAGCCAGGGGGGTCGAGCCAAAAACATTCAGTACTTC
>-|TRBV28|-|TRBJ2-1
CASSSIASPPLNEQFF
TGTGCCAGCAGTTCAATAGCTAGCCCCCCTCTTAATGAGCAGTTCTTC
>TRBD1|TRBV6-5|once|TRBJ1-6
CASSSAGTGLFSPLHF
TGTGCCAGCAGTTCAGCCGGGACAGGCCTTTTTTCACCCCTCCACTTT
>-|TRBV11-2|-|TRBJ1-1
CASSIQGNTEAFF
TGTGCCAGCAGCATACAGGGGAACACTGAAGCTTTCTTT
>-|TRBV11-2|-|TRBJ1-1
CASSLGAGFLEAFF
TGTGCCAGCAGCTTAGGGGCCGGATTCCTTGAAGCTTTCTTT
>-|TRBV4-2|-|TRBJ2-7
CASSQDPRGLDQYF
TGTGCCAGCAGCCAAGATCCCAGGGGTTTGGATCAGTACTTC
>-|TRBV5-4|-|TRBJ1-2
CASSLDREGYTF
TGTGCCAGCAGCTTGGACAGGGAAGGCTACACCTTC
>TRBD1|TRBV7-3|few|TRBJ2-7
CASSPGTGLPYEQYF
TGTGCCAGCAGCCCTGGGACAGGCCTGCCCTACGAGCAGTACTTC
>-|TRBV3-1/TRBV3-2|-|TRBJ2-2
CASSPPGRISGAGELFF
TGTGCCAGCAGCCCCCCCGGCCGGATTTCGGGTGCCGGGGAGCTGTTTTTT
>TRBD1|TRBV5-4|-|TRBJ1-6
CASSLRQGNSPLHF
TGTGCCAGCAGCCTAAGACAGGGAAATTCACCCCTCCACTTT
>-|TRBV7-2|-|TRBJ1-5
CASSLATTGNQPQHF
TGTGCCAGCAGCTTAGCGACGACTGGCAATCAGCCCCAGCATTTT
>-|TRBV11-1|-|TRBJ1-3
CASSRGTAAGNTIYF
TGTGCCAGCAGCCGCGGGACCGCCGCTGGAAACACCATATATTTT
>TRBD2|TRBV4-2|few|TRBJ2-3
CASSPSGAPDTQYF
TGTGCCAGCAGCCCTAGCGGGGCCCCAGATACGCAGTATTTT
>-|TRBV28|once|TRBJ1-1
CASRPGRGTEAFF
TGTGCCAGCAGACCCGGGCGGGGCACTGAAGCTTTCTTT
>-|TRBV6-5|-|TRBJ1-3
CASSYGSGSGNTIYF
TGTGCCAGCAGTTACGGGTCGGGTTCTGGAAACACCATATATTTT
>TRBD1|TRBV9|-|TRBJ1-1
CASSVGQHTEAFF
TGTGCCAGCAGCGTGGGACAGCACACTGAAGCTTTCTTT
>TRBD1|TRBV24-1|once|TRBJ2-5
CATSRGNQETQYF
TGTGCCACCAGCAGGGGGAACCAAGAGACCCAGTACTTC
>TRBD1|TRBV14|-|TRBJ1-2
CASSQSPRDRVGYTF
TGTGCCAGCAGCCAGTCTCCCCGGGACAGGGTAGGCTACACCTTC
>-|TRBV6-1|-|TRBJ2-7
CASSEGPGQGYEQYF
TGTGCCAGCAGTGAAGGACCGGGACAAGGCTACGAGCAGTACTTC
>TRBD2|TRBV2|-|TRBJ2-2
CASREGLAGVTGELFF
TGTGCCAGCAGGGAGGGACTAGCGGGAGTCACCGGGGAGCTGTTTTTT
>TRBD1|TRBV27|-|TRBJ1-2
CASSTRTGGAYGYTF
TGTGCCAGCAGTACCCGGACAGGGGGGGCCTATGGCTACACCTTC
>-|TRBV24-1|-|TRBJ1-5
CATSDLWSWQPQHF
TGTGCCACCAGTGATTTGTGGAGTTGGCAGCCCCAGCATTTT
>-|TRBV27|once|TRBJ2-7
CASSLRWAGAPGEQYF
TGTGCCAGCAGTTTAAGGTGGGCAGGGGCCCCTGGCGAGCAGTACTTC
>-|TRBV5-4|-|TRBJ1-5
CASSLGGGHSNQPQHF
TGTGCCAGCAGCTTGGGGGGGGGACATAGCAATCAGCCCCAGCATTTT
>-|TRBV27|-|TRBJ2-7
CASSLYARNYEQYF
TGTGCCAGCAGTTTATATGCCAGAAACTACGAGCAGTACTTC
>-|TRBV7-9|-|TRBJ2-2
CASSQRPDRYTGELFF
TGTGCCAGCAGCCAAAGGCCAGACAGATACACCGGGGAGCTGTTTTTT
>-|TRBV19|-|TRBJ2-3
CASSASAGFTDTQYF
TGTGCCAGCAGTGCATCGGCAGGGTTCACAGATACGCAGTATTTT
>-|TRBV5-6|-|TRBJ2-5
CASSVRNLQETQYF
TGTGCCAGCAGCGTCAGGAATCTTCAAGAGACCCAGTACTTC
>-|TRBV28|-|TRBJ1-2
CASTTGWQGRGYTF
TGTGCCAGCACCACAGGGTGGCAGGGAAGGGGCTACACCTTC
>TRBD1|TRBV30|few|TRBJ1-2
CALLDRGIHYGYTF
TGTGCTTTATTAGACAGGGGCATTCACTATGGCTACACCTTC
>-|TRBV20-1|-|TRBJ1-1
CSATRSTEAFF
TGCAGTGCCACCAGAAGCACTGAAGCTTTCTTT
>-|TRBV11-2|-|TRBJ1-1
CASSPRGFDTEAFF
TGTGCCAGCAGCCCGAGGGGGTTCGACACTGAAGCTTTCTTT
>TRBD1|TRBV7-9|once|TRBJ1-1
CASSENRGTAFF
TGTGCCAGCAGCGAAAACAGGGGCACAGCTTTCTTT
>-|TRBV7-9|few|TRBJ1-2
CASSSPDSPRDYGYTF
TGTGCCAGCAGCTCACCCGACTCCCCCCGTGACTATGGCTACACCTTC
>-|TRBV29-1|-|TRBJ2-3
CSGRGFPSDTQYF
TGCAGCGGTCGGGGGTTCCCTTCAGATACGCAGTATTTT
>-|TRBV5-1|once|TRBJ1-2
CASSLDQGRYGYTF
TGCGCCAGCAGCTTGGATCAGGGGCGCTATGGCTACACCTTC
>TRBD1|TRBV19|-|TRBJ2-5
CASSIKRTGKETQYF
TGTGCCAGTAGTATTAAGAGGACAGGGAAAGAGACCCAGTACTTC
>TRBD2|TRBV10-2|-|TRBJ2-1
CASSGYGGGNEQFF
TGCGCCAGCAGTGGTTACGGGGGGGGCAATGAGCAGTTCTTC